The 31 T cell receptor beta chains below come from one sample, sequenced in a study of cytomegalovirus exposure and HLA in healthy donors. The PCR employed 60 Vbeta primers together with 13 Jbeta primers. Clones were sequenced by immunoSEQ multiplex PCR, and TCRdb holds only the in-frame ones, with some missing. Listed are 55,000 to 85,000 clones; over 1.5% falls within the top ten. The specimen was PBMCs. These receptors came from a woman aged 25 to 45 in good health and CMV-seronegative.

The chain combines TRBV4-2 with TRBJ2-2, with D tentatively TRBD2 (6 bases). V dropped 1 base and J dropped 3 bases, with 9 bases sitting between them. CDR3 length: 15 amino acids. Germline lookup yields CDR1 LGHNA and CDR2 YNFKEQ. The CDR3: CASSQGLGDTGELFF. CDR3 sequence (DNA): TGTGCCAGCAGCCAAGGACTAGGAGACACCGGGGAGCTGTTTTTT.

The rearrangement joins TRBV6-6 to TRBJ2-7, with TRBD2 matching over 9 bases. The CDR3 loop spans 14 amino acids. Germline CDR1 and CDR2: MNHNY and SVGAGI (reference sequence). The V gene end was trimmed by 6 bases and the J gene end by 6 bases; junction bases not matched to a gene: 9. Here the CDR3 DNA reads TGTGCCAGCAGCAACGGCGGCGGGGGGGCCGAGCAGTACTTC. Its protein product is CASSNGGGGAEQYF.

This sequence joins TRBV2 and TRBJ2-1, with 8 bases that match TRBD2. Germline-derived CDR1 and CDR2 are SNHLY and FYNNEI. Germline trimming cut 6 bases from V and 7 bases from J; bases unmatched to any gene: 11. The CDR3 has 15 residues. The CDR3 DNA follows: TGTGCCAGCAGGTTCCGCGGGAGGAGTAGAAATGAGCAGTTCTTC. This encodes CASRFRGRSRNEQFF.

The CDR3 here is CASSSGQAGSVSYNSPLHF. CDR3 coding DNA: TGCGCCAGCAGTTCCGGACAGGCTGGGTCCGTCTCCTATAATTCACCCCTCCACTTT. The V gene is TRBV5-1, the J gene TRBJ1-6; 7 bases are shared with TRBD1. Germline trimming cut 5 bases from V and 0 bases from J; bases unmatched to any gene: 14. Germline V gene lookup returns CDR1 SGHRS and CDR2 YFSETQ. This CDR3 spans 19 amino acids. Variable domain in full (rest from reference TRBV5-1 and TRBJ1-6): KAGVTQTPRYLIKTRGQQVTLSCSPISGHRSVSWYQQTPGQGLQFLFEYFSETQRNKGNFPGRFSGRQFSNSRSEMNVSTLELGDSALYLCASSSGQAGSVSYNSPLHFGNGTRLTVT.

The chain employs TRBV19 and TRBJ1-1; D remains ambiguous. The V gene's germline CDR1 is LNHDA and CDR2 SQIVND (reference sequence). The length of the CDR3 is 14 residues. Trimming took 3 bases from V and 4 from J, leaving 12 bases between them. The chain's CDR3 is CASSMSGRSTEAFF. As DNA, the CDR3 is TGTGCCAGTAGTATGAGTGGGAGGAGCACTGAAGCTTTCTTT.

The chain has TRBV7-3 and TRBJ2-1, with D possibly being TRBD2 (5 bases). The CDR3 covers 13 residues. Between the trimmed V and J ends, which lost 5 bases and 6 bases, there was a span of 11 bases. Germline V CDR1 and CDR2: SGHTA, FQGTGA. CDR3 DNA: TGTGCCAGCAGCCCCCCCGGAGGCAATGAGCAGTTCTTC. Its protein is CASSPPGGNEQFF.

The chain couples TRBV28 to TRBJ1-2, with TRBD1 matching 12 bases. Germline V CDR1 and CDR2: MDHEN, SYDVKM. V trimming: 4 bases; J trimming: 6 bases; junction bases outside the gene matches: 9. The CDR3 totals 16 residues. The CDR3 nucleotides are TGTGCCAGCAGTTCCGCCGGGACAGGGGGCGACGATGGCTACACCTTC. Translated, it gives CASSSAGTGGDDGYTF.

The chain carries TRBV5-1 and TRBJ2-1, with a possible D match to TRBD1 (6 bases). The germline CDR1 and CDR2 sequences are SGHRS and YFSETQ. CDR3 length: 13 amino acids. Trimming removed 3 bases from V and 5 bases from J, with 9 bases in between. DNA for the CDR3: TGCGCCAGCAGCTCGACAGGAGACAATGAGCAGTTCTTC. Its protein is CASSSTGDNEQFF.

CDR3 region: CASSAARDTEAFF. The CDR3 bases are TGTGCCAGCAGTGCAGCCAGGGACACTGAAGCTTTCTTT. This chain joins TRBV6-1 and TRBJ1-1; possible D gene TRBD1, 5 bases. The CDR3 sequence is 13 residues long. The V end was cut by 4 bases, the J end by 3 bases, with 9 bases between. Looked up from germline, CDR1 is MNHNS and CDR2 is SASEGT.

The gene calls are TRBV10-1 and TRBJ2-3; 7 bases line up with TRBD2. The CDR3 is 16 residues long. V dropped 6 bases and J dropped 2; count of bases not matched to a gene: 11. Looked up from germline, CDR1 is WNHNN and CDR2 is SYGVQD (reference sequence). The DNA of the CDR3 is TGCGCCAGCAGCGTTGATCGAGCGGGGAACACAGATACGCAGTATTTT. This translates into CASSVDRAGNTDTQYF.

V and J are TRBV27 and TRBJ1-5; D remains ambiguous. V lost 3 bases and J lost 3, with 24 bases in between. Germline values: CDR1 MNHEY, CDR2 SMNVEV (reference sequence). The CDR3 has 19 amino acids. CDR3 in amino acids: CASSLNPPGSGPHNQPQHF. CDR3 nucleotides: TGTGCCAGCAGTTTGAACCCCCCGGGGTCGGGCCCACACAATCAGCCCCAGCATTTT.

J is TRBJ2-7 and V is TRBV21-1; the table calls TRBD1, which could not be checked here. TRBV21-1 is shown as a pseudogene. There are 15 residues in the CDR3. The CDR3 DNA sequence: TGTGCCAGCAGCAAAGCGAAACATCTCACCTACGAGCAGTACTTC. Protein product: CASSKAKHLTYEQYF.

The V call is TRBV5-4, the J call TRBJ2-1, with 14 bases matching TRBD2. Germline values: CDR1 SGHNT, CDR2 YYREEE (reference sequence). The CDR3 loop spans 16 amino acids. V dropped 3 bases and J dropped 10; count of bases not matched to a gene: 9. The CDR3 region has the DNA TGTGCCAGCAGCTCGGGGACTAGCGGGAGAGTCGGCGAGCAGTTCTTC. Its protein product is CASSSGTSGRVGEQFF.

The V gene is TRBV29-1, the J gene TRBJ2-1; 8 positions match TRBD2. With V trimmed by 3 bases and J by 7 bases, 8 bases remained unmatched. Germline CDR1 and CDR2: SQVTM and ANQGSEA. The CDR3 totals 14 residues. The CDR3 reads CSVDGQREWNEQFF. The CDR3 DNA reads as TGCAGCGTTGATGGGCAGCGGGAGTGGAATGAGCAGTTCTTC.

V and J are TRBV28 and TRBJ1-5; D uncertain. The length of the CDR3 is 12 residues. V lost 5 bases, J lost 7 bases, and 9 bases lay in between. Germline V CDR1 and CDR2: MDHEN, SYDVKM. In DNA form, the CDR3 reads TGTGCCAGCAGTCCTAGGAGACAGCCCCAGCATTTT. This sequence encodes CASSPRRQPQHF.

V gene TRBV19 combines with J gene TRBJ2-6; D possibly corresponds to TRBD2 (5 bases). With 1 base removed from V and 3 bases from J, the gap between germline ends came to 7 bases. Germline CDR1 LNHDA, CDR2 SQIVND (reference sequence). The CDR3 contains 15 residues. CDR3 bases: TGTGCCAGTAGTATAGGACGGGATGGGGCCAACGTCCTGACTTTC. Residues: CASSIGRDGANVLTF.

J is TRBJ1-1 and V is TRBV7-9, with D possibly matching TRBD1 (5 bases). Trimming pared 9 bases from V and 10 bases from J, leaving 15 bases between. The CDR3 runs to 11 residues. Germline-derived CDR1 and CDR2 are SEHNR and FQNEAQ (reference sequence). The CDR3 spells CARSLGGLAFF. The CDR3 nucleotides are TGTGCCAGAAGCCTCGGGGGGTTAGCTTTCTTT.

The CDR3 protein is CASSSGNEQFF. The CDR3 nucleotides are TGCGCCAGCAGTTCCGGGAATGAGCAGTTCTTC. The chain recombines TRBV5-1 with TRBJ2-1; D unclear. CDR1 is SGHRS, CDR2 YFSETQ, per germline. V was cut by 5 bases and J by 7 bases, with 7 bases left in between. The CDR3 totals 11 residues.

The chain joins TRBV5-1 to TRBJ1-2, with a possible D match to TRBD1 (6 bases). V dropped 4 bases and J dropped 2 bases, with 12 bases sitting between them. Per germline, CDR1 SGHRS and CDR2 YFSETQ. This CDR3 contains 14 residues. Written as DNA, the CDR3 is TGCGCCAGCAGCCAGGGGTCAGGAAACTATGGCTACACCTTC. Translating it yields CASSQGSGNYGYTF.

This chain joins TRBV7-2 and TRBJ2-7, with TRBD1 as a possible D gene (6 bases). The CDR3 is 14 amino acids. Germline values: CDR1 SGHTA, CDR2 FQGNSA. Trimming removed 2 bases from V and 5 bases from J, with 13 bases in between. The CDR3 spells CASSLFRDKHEQYF. The CDR3 nucleotides are TGTGCCAGCAGCTTATTCCGGGACAAACACGAGCAGTACTTC.

The chain links TRBV2 to TRBJ1-5; tentatively, D is TRBD1 (5 bases). Trimming took 4 bases from V and 2 from J, leaving 9 bases between them. Germline CDR1 SNHLY, CDR2 FYNNEI. The CDR3 is 14 amino acids. The DNA for the CDR3 is TGTGCCAGCAGTGCGGGGGAGGGCAATCAGCCCCAGCATTTT. Translating it yields CASSAGEGNQPQHF.

The chain has TRBV5-6 and TRBJ2-3; D is possibly TRBD2 (6 bases). The V gene lost 0 bases and the J gene lost 3 bases, with 14 bases spanning the gap. The germline V gene encodes CDR1 SGHDT and CDR2 YYEEEE. The CDR3 contains 16 residues. CDR3 nucleotide sequence: TGTGCCAGCAGCTTGGATTGGGGGGTTGGTACAGATACGCAGTATTTT. It encodes CASSLDWGVGTDTQYF.

The chain has TRBV6-5 and TRBJ2-3; 7 bases match TRBD2. J gave up 1 base and V 0 bases, and 4 bases lay outside the gene matches. The CDR3 totals 16 residues. Germline loops: CDR1 MNHEY, CDR2 SVGAGI. CDR3 in amino acids: CASSYSASGRTDTQYF. CDR3 DNA: TGTGCCAGCAGTTACTCCGCTAGCGGCCGCACAGATACGCAGTATTTT.

The chain is built from TRBV5-1 and TRBJ1-3, with D unresolved. Trimming stripped 0 bases from V and 0 bases from J, with 10 bases between. The V gene's germline CDR1 is SGHRS and CDR2 YFSETQ. CDR3 length: 16 residues. CDR3 in amino acids: CASSLAQGSSGNTIYF. CDR3 DNA sequence: TGCGCCAGCAGCTTGGCCCAAGGGAGCTCTGGAAACACCATATATTTT.

The rearrangement links TRBV9 to TRBJ2-1; D might be TRBD2 (6 bases). Germline CDR1 is SGDLS and CDR2 is YYNGEE. The CDR3 is 17 amino acids. Trimming took 2 bases from V and 4 from J, leaving 19 bases between them. CDR3 bases: TGTGCCAGCAGCGTTCCCGGGACTTCACTCCTGTACAATGAGCAGTTCTTC. This codes for CASSVPGTSLLYNEQFF. Full variable domain (missing parts from reference TRBV9 and TRBJ2-1): DSGVTQTPKHLITATGQRVTLRCSPRSGDLSVYWYQQSLDQGLQFLIQYYNGEERAKGNILERFSAQQFPDLHSELNLSSLELGDSALYFCASSVPGTSLLYNEQFFGPGTRLTVL.

The rearrangement joins TRBV2 to TRBJ1-1, with 10 positions matching TRBD1. The CDR3 runs to 15 residues. Germline trimming cut 6 bases from V and 0 bases from J; bases unmatched to any gene: 4. Germline V CDR1 and CDR2: SNHLY, FYNNEI. The DNA for the CDR3 is TGTGCCAGCAGGGTTGACAGGGGGCTGAACACTGAAGCTTTCTTT. Translation: CASRVDRGLNTEAFF.

The chain uses TRBV29-1 and TRBJ2-7; tentative D call: TRBD2 (6 bases). Looked up from germline, CDR1 is SQVTM and CDR2 is ANQGSEA. The ends were cut back, 7 bases at V and 0 bases at J, with 22 bases in the middle. The CDR3 spans 16 residues. CDR3 nucleotide sequence: TGCAGCGCCGCTGGAAAAGGGCTAGCGTCCTCCTACGAGCAGTACTTC. Amino acid sequence: CSAAGKGLASSYEQYF.

The V gene is TRBV7-2, the J gene TRBJ2-3; 7 positions match TRBD2. The germline gives CDR1 SGHTA, CDR2 FQGNSA. Trimming at V came to 3 bases and at J to 1 base, leaving 7 bases not matched to a gene. The CDR3 spans 16 residues. CDR3 coding DNA: TGTGCCAGCAGCTTTAAACGCGGGGGTGGCACAGATACGCAGTATTTT. Residues: CASSFKRGGGTDTQYF.

The J gene is TRBJ2-1, the V gene TRBV4-2; D is possibly TRBD2 (6 bases). This CDR3 is built from 12 residues. The germline V gene has CDR1 LGHNA and CDR2 YNFKEQ. The ends were cut back, 3 bases at V and 15 bases at J, with 15 bases in the middle. Here the CDR3 DNA reads TGTGCCAGCAGCCAGGAAGGGACTGCGCCGTTCTTC. The encoded protein is CASSQEGTAPFF.

The V gene is TRBV28, the J gene TRBJ1-6, with D possibly TRBD1 on 5 matching bases. This CDR3 is 12 amino acids long. The V end lost 3 bases, the J end lost 10 bases, and 7 bases lay between the germline ends. Germline V CDR1 and CDR2: MDHEN, SYDVKM. CDR3 sequence reads: CASSLGRSPLHF. Written as DNA, the CDR3 is TGTGCCAGCAGTTTGGGGCGGTCACCCCTCCACTTT.

The chain is built from TRBV2 and TRBJ2-1, with D possibly TRBD2 on 5 matching bases. This CDR3 has 15 amino acids. V was shortened by 5 bases and J by 4 bases, with 15 bases between the two germline ends. Germline CDR1 SNHLY, CDR2 FYNNEI. CDR3 DNA sequence: TGTGCCAGCAGTCCCCGGCTAGCAGTATACAATGAGCAGTTCTTC. Protein product: CASSPRLAVYNEQFF.